Listed below are T cell receptor beta chains from one sample, sequenced in a study of blood T cell repertoires in COVID-19. Libraries were prepared by immunoSEQ multiplex PCR; TCRdb keeps only in-frame clonotypes and omits some of them. The sample comprises some 57,000 clones, around 87% of which are singletons, and more than 0.8% rests with the top ten. Sequencing was performed on peripheral blood. These receptors all come from an older man with acute or convalescent COVID-19. CDR3s include the opening cysteine and the closing phenylalanine or tryptophan. The order of the fields is clone size, D gene, J gene, V gene, CDR3 protein, CDR3 DNA. The D gene is left open where the match is weak. Part of the rows lack a size; the others show once, few, many or a class for expanded clones.

>.|.|TRBJ1-5|TRBV29-1
CSVGTGFNQPQHF
TGCAGCGTTGGTACAGGGTTCAATCAGCCCCAGCATTTT
>.|.|TRBJ2-2|TRBV9
CASSLAVGANTGELFF
TGTGCCAGCAGCCTAGCCGTGGGGGCCAACACCGGGGAGCTGTTTTTT
>.|.|TRBJ2-2|TRBV7-2
CASSLDVRVTGELFF
TGTGCCAGCAGCTTAGACGTCAGGGTTACCGGGGAGCTGTTTTTT
>once|TRBD1|TRBJ1-1|TRBV6-2/TRBV6-3
CASSRFPDRSRENTEAFF
TGTGCCAGCAGCAGGTTTCCGGACAGGTCGAGGGAGAACACTGAAGCTTTCTTT
>once|TRBD1|TRBJ2-4|TRBV7-2
CASRSGSQGEGNIQYF
TGTGCCAGCAGATCTGGGTCTCAGGGGGAAGGAAACATTCAGTACTTC
>.|TRBD1|TRBJ2-1|TRBV10-3
CAISERDRGRNEQFF
TGTGCCATCAGTGAACGGGACAGGGGCCGCAATGAGCAGTTCTTC
>.|TRBD2|TRBJ2-7|TRBV4-1
CASRLGLEGPYEQYF
TGCGCCAGCAGACTCGGACTAGAGGGACCTTACGAGCAGTACTTC
>.|.|TRBJ1-2|TRBV5-6
CASSLTDAGGYTF
TGTGCCAGCAGCTTGACCGATGCGGGGGGCTACACCTTC
>.|.|TRBJ2-4|TRBV5-1
CASSVPGSIQYF
TGCGCCAGCAGCGTCCCCGGGTCCATTCAGTACTTC
>.|.|TRBJ1-5|TRBV7-2
CASSQDPLTQHF
TGTGCCAGCAGTCAGGATCCTCTTACCCAGCATTTT
>.|TRBD1|TRBJ1-1|TRBV7-8
CASSWGQGNTEAFF
TGTGCCAGCAGCTGGGGACAGGGTAACACTGAAGCTTTCTTT
>.|.|TRBJ2-5|TRBV5-1
CASSLGQPQETQYF
TGCGCCAGCAGCTTGGGACAACCCCAAGAGACCCAGTACTTC
>medium-sized|.|TRBJ2-2|TRBV2
CASSGRGRNTGELFF
TGTGCCAGCAGTGGAAGGGGCCGGAACACCGGGGAGCTGTTTTTT
>.|TRBD2|TRBJ2-1|TRBV7-3
CASSSAGGRNEQFF
TGTGCCAGCAGCTCCGCGGGGGGAAGAAATGAGCAGTTCTTC
>.|.|TRBJ2-3|TRBV3-1/TRBV3-2
CASSSTWSSTDTQYF
TGTGCCAGCAGCTCAACGTGGAGTTCCACAGATACGCAGTATTTT
>.|.|TRBJ2-7|TRBV25-1
CASSASGEGAKQYF
TGTGCCAGCAGTGCGTCGGGAGAGGGGGCGAAGCAGTACTTC
>.|TRBD1|TRBJ1-2|TRBV19
CASRDRDDGYTF
TGTGCCAGTAGAGACAGGGATGACGGCTACACCTTC
>.|.|TRBJ1-1|TRBV7-9
CASSLVPDMNTEAFF
TGTGCCAGCAGCTTAGTCCCAGACATGAACACTGAAGCTTTCTTT
>.|TRBD2|TRBJ2-3|TRBV7-9
CASSLGVAGDTQYF
TGTGCCAGCAGCTTAGGGGTAGCGGGAGATACGCAGTATTTT
>.|TRBD1|TRBJ1-2|TRBV4-1
CASSRNQGDYGYTF
TGCGCCAGCAGCCGAAATCAGGGGGACTATGGCTACACCTTC
>.|TRBD2|TRBJ2-5|TRBV9
CASSVVAGVGTQYF
TGTGCCAGCAGCGTGGTAGCGGGAGTGGGGACCCAGTACTTC
>.|TRBD2|TRBJ2-1|TRBV9
CASSRRGSREGRSDEQFF
TGTGCCAGCAGCCGAAGAGGGAGCCGGGAGGGACGCAGCGATGAGCAGTTCTTC
>.|TRBD2|TRBJ2-2|TRBV5-4
CASRRGLDTGELFF
TGTGCCAGCAGGCGGGGGTTAGACACCGGGGAGCTGTTTTTT
>.|.|TRBJ1-1|TRBV27
CASSLLGQGTEAFF
TGTGCCAGCAGTTTACTGGGCCAGGGAACTGAAGCTTTCTTT
>.|.|TRBJ2-5|TRBV7-3
CASSLGSVQETQYF
TGTGCCAGCAGCTTAGGTTCAGTCCAAGAGACCCAGTACTTC
>.|TRBD2|TRBJ2-7|TRBV4-1
CASSPQRERYEQYF
TGCGCCAGCAGCCCTCAGCGGGAGCGCTACGAGCAGTACTTC
>.|TRBD2|TRBJ2-5|TRBV11-2
CASSGGLAGETQYF
TGTGCCAGCAGCGGGGGACTAGCGGGTGAGACCCAGTACTTC
>.|.|TRBJ2-1|TRBV6-5
CASSQPRGRGNEQFF
TGTGCCAGCAGCCAGCCACGAGGGCGCGGGAATGAGCAGTTCTTC
>.|.|TRBJ2-1|TRBV25-1
CASSGQDGKKYNEQFF
TGTGCCAGCAGTGGCCAAGACGGGAAAAAGTACAATGAGCAGTTCTTC
>.|.|TRBJ2-3|TRBV11-2
CASSLGQPRTDTQYF
TGTGCCAGCAGCTTAGGACAGCCCCGCACAGATACGCAGTATTTT
>.|.|TRBJ1-4|TRBV6-6
CASRPRGGSTNEKLFF
TGTGCCAGCCGTCCGCGTGGGGGCTCCACTAATGAAAAACTGTTTTTT
>.|.|TRBJ1-5|TRBV27
CASSRRADNSNQPQHF
TGTGCCAGCAGCCGGAGGGCAGACAATAGCAATCAGCCCCAGCATTTT
>.|TRBD1|TRBJ2-5|TRBV5-1
CASGTGSKETQYF
TGCGCCAGCGGGACAGGCAGCAAAGAGACCCAGTACTTC
>.|.|TRBJ2-2|TRBV10-1
CASSEFAGPTGELFF
TGCGCCAGCAGTGAGTTCGCAGGGCCCACCGGGGAGCTGTTTTTT
>.|.|TRBJ2-7|TRBV19
CARQAAGYEQYF
TGTGCCAGACAGGCGGCAGGCTACGAGCAGTACTTC
>.|.|TRBJ2-3|TRBV2
CASRYSSSTDTQYF
TGTGCCAGCAGGTATTCTTCTAGCACAGATACGCAGTATTTT
>once|.|TRBJ1-2|TRBV14
CASSQDGNGYTF
TGTGCCAGCAGCCAAGACGGGAATGGCTACACCTTC
>.|TRBD1|TRBJ2-1|TRBV6-5
CASSYGQGRGEQFF
TGTGCCAGCAGTTACGGACAGGGCCGAGGTGAGCAGTTCTTC
>once|.|TRBJ1-5|TRBV5-6
CASSLTGLGPQHF
TGTGCCAGCAGCTTAACGGGTCTGGGGCCCCAGCATTTT
>.|.|TRBJ2-1|TRBV5-1
CASRMGPTDNEQFF
TGCGCCAGCAGAATGGGCCCCACGGACAATGAGCAGTTCTTC
>.|.|TRBJ2-3|TRBV18
CASSPPTRTATDTQYF
TGTGCCAGCTCACCACCAACCCGGACAGCCACAGATACGCAGTATTTT
>.|.|TRBJ1-6|TRBV3-1/TRBV3-2
CASRTAGSPLHF
TGTGCCAGCAGGACCGCGGGGTCACCCCTCCACTTT
>.|.|TRBJ2-7|TRBV6-6
CASSPNYEQYF
TGTGCCAGCAGCCCAAACTACGAGCAGTACTTC
>.|.|TRBJ1-1|TRBV5-1
CASSPEGDINTEAFF
TGCGCCAGCAGCCCGGAGGGAGATATAAACACTGAAGCTTTCTTT
>.|TRBD2|TRBJ2-1|TRBV11-2
CASSPTNGLGFF
TGTGCCAGCAGCCCCACCAATGGACTAGGGTTCTTC
>.|TRBD2|TRBJ2-3|TRBV2
CASSELGLAGDTQYF
TGTGCCAGCAGTGAACTGGGACTAGCAGGAGATACGCAGTATTTT
>once|.|TRBJ2-5|TRBV7-9
CASSVSGISGAKLKTQYF
TGTGCCAGCAGCGTATCCGGGATTTCGGGTGCCAAATTGAAGACCCAGTACTTC
>.|TRBD1|TRBJ2-5|TRBV11-2
CASSRDREETQYF
TGTGCCAGCAGCCGCGACAGGGAAGAGACCCAGTACTTC
>.|.|TRBJ2-3|TRBV7-6
CASSMQDSYTDTQYF
TGTGCCAGCAGCATGCAGGACTCTTACACAGATACGCAGTATTTT
>.|TRBD2|TRBJ2-3|TRBV12-5
CASGLGGRAFGTDTQYF
TGTGCTAGTGGTTTGGGCGGGAGGGCCTTCGGCACAGATACGCAGTATTTT
>.|TRBD2|TRBJ2-1|TRBV6-2/TRBV6-3
CASSSPRGGSYNEQFF
TGTGCCAGCAGTTCTCCTCGTGGCGGGAGCTACAATGAGCAGTTCTTC
>.|.|TRBJ1-1|TRBV6-6
CASSYGGNVEAFF
TGTGCCAGCAGTTACGGAGGGAACGTTGAAGCTTTCTTT
>.|.|TRBJ1-3|TRBV18
CASSPPYSSGNTIYF
TGTGCCAGCTCACCACCTTACAGCTCTGGAAACACCATATATTTT
>.|.|TRBJ2-1|TRBV3-1/TRBV3-2
CASTTGTLLEQFF
TGTGCCAGCACCACCGGGACTTTGCTTGAGCAGTTCTTC